This paragraph covers one T cell receptor (beta chain) sequence. There is no known antigen for this receptor. Base qualities are missing; no much larger clone stands one base away. The sample has other DNA sequences that encode this CDR3 too. This sample is part of a study of cytomegalovirus exposure and HLA in healthy donors (dated by TCRdb to about 2017). Notes on the research overall: In an earlier analysis of roughly 500 of the donors, approximately 300 Gb of sequence data and some 120 million unique TCR beta sequences from about 190 million T cells were reported. An earlier analysis of several hundred of the donors used high-throughput TCR beta sequencing to judge whether each TCR beta V gene segment behaved as functional or pseudogenic. Besides the first cohort of roughly 660 subjects, a separate validation cohort made up of 90 to 150 different subjects was used. To predict cytomegalovirus infection status, the study brought together high-throughput TCR immunosequencing, statistical association of individual TCRs with disease status, and machine learning. HLA typing covered class I and class II loci at four-digit resolution. To study patterns of TCR occurrence, a later analysis re-analyzed previously published TCR beta repertoires from around 660 donors and added high-resolution HLA genotyping. Because of strong linkage in the cohort, a handful of DR-DQ haplotypes were treated as single units for association and clustering. The number of typed donors differed by locus: about 629-630 for A, B, C, DRB1 and DQB1; 500 to 550 for DQA1; around 610 for DPA1; and about 450 for DPB1. Among roughly 400 genotyped donors of the cohort, an average of around 240,000 unique TCR beta nucleotide sequences was sequenced per donor, of which 15% to 20% were non-productive. Donor age, sex, ethnicity and CMV serostatus were compiled together with the repertoire data. A later genetic analysis took genome-wide SNP genotypes for about three fifths of the 666 donors and used that subset as a discovery cohort. Of the roughly 400 genotyped donors, 65% to 90% fell in the genetic ancestry cluster associated with self-reported Caucasian donors. The later analysis used no new phenotypic data to find candidate immune exposures, relying instead on TCR beta sequences and their occurrence across donors. About 300 gigabases of sequencing data and approximately 92 million unique TCR sequences made up an early release that covered several hundred HLA-typed donors. The study profiled the T cell repertoires of some 610 subjects by immunosequencing and related them to cytomegalovirus serostatus. Every repertoire in the discovery cohort had been generated on one and the same sequencing platform. The aim of the study was to test whether cataloging public T cell receptors could identify signatures of past pathogen exposure. Beyond this particular receptor, the publication reports: The 87-base-pair reads could not distinguish some IMGT-functional V segments, including TRBV6-2 and TRBV6-3, so those segments were excluded. CMV serostatus was the only immune exposure information available for the cohort. In a later analysis, most CMV-associated TCR beta chains were found to appear HLA-restricted, with HLA associations seemingly driven largely by CMV exposure. The authors suggested that the approach could potentially be extended to other disease states and immunological phenotypes. The earlier analysis of 587 of the donors excluded roughly 17 rarely observed V segments, including chromosome 9 orphons, because counts were too low. When HLA alleles, especially DR and DQ, strongly co-occurred, attributing TCR associations to individual alleles was difficult. Linkage disequilibrium might explain the correlated functional status among segregating V segments, but an unknown experimental factor could not be excluded. Several of the top co-occurrence clusters appeared to be linked to parvovirus B19, influenza, CMV and Epstein-Barr virus, according to a later analysis. Cytomegalovirus status was reported to be diagnosed by the classifier with high specificity and sensitivity in both the original and validation cohorts. This cohort had only TCR beta chains sequenced, and the lack of alpha or paired-chain data limited which features could be detected. In a later genetic analysis, a missense DCLRE1C variant was associated with V-gene and J-gene trimming of TCR beta chains, and the association was replicated in an independent cohort. Because HLA typing was missing for some donors at each locus, association tests included only the typed subset. A group of highly shared sequence variants was considered likely to be a technical artifact of the sequencing pipeline. A further reported finding was that TCR beta sequences accurately predicted the HLA-A and HLA-B alleles for most subjects in the first cohort. The presence/absence analyses assumed that sequencing depth was roughly uniform across donors, and that assumption may not be true. In vitro tests confirmed that three of the cytomegalovirus-associated TCR beta chains recognize cytomegalovirus antigens. While some public TCRs were present in many individuals, most TCR sequences turned up only very rarely across donors. A later analysis associated around 16,000 TCR beta sequences with specific HLA alleles at a false discovery rate of 0.05. Compared with the approximately 670-donor mean, donors in an Asian-associated ancestry cluster had fewer N-insertions in productive TCRs, according to a later genetic analysis. In a later analysis, HLA-associated TCR beta chains showed more clonal expansion and lower generation probabilities than non-associated chains that were equally common. In an earlier analysis of roughly 560 of the donors, most TCR beta V segments were observed in productive rearrangements about 87% or about 30% of the time, broadly matching IMGT annotations. A total of fewer than 200 TCR beta chains were listed by the study as associated with cytomegalovirus. A later analysis found that TCR association rates varied across HLA loci, with DRB1 alleles showing the most associated TCRs and HLA-C alleles the fewest.

Receptor libraries were prepared by the immunoSEQ multiplex PCR assay. The multiplex PCR relied on a mix of 60 forward primers for TCR Vbeta segments and 13 reverse primers for TCR Jbeta segments. A multiplex PCR assay on genomic DNA amplified the CDR3 region of rearranged TCR beta genes. The amplified TCR beta libraries were sequenced on the Illumina HiSeq System as 87-base-pair reads. On the study's bioinformatics: Across the 500 to 750 repertoires, a later analysis counted 60 million to 90 million unique TCR beta chains, roughly 11 million of which were shared by at least two donors. Raw reads were error-corrected and collapsed into unique sequences by a nearest-neighbor algorithm in which closely related sequences were merged to remove PCR and sequencing errors. Alignment of CDR3 sequences to IMGT reference sequences was used to assign V, D and J gene segments. For a sequence to be retained, at least a six-nucleotide match to both a V gene segment and a J gene segment was required. Rearrangements were classified as productive when the CDR3 lacked stop codons and remained in frame with V and J, and all other rearrangements were classified as non-productive. Following IMGT convention, CDR3 was defined as the stretch from the second conserved V-encoded cysteine to the conserved J-encoded phenylalanine. Sequences without an unambiguous match to a single V gene segment were excluded from the earlier analysis of a few hundred of the donors. In an earlier analysis of roughly 500 of the donors, V segments were called functional above 56.7% productive rearrangements and were called segregating when the between-donor standard deviation exceeded 5%. A statistical classification framework was built to diagnose cytomegalovirus status from the catalog of TCR beta chain sequences. A later analysis assigned V and J genes by comparing TCR nucleotide sequences with IMGT/GENE-DB human TR gene sequences. Using the TCRdist pipeline, a later analysis assigned CDR3 sequences along with most-parsimonious VDJ recombination scenarios. In a later analysis, every TCR beta chain was defined by the combination of its CDR3 amino acid sequence and its V-gene family, and reads without a unique V-gene family were dropped. To address suspected cross-contamination and a sequencing artifact, a later analysis removed 592 highly shared, low-generation-probability nucleotide sequences. A later analysis calculated a clonal expansion index for each public chain from normalized within-repertoire ranks of inferred template counts. A later analysis computed generation probabilities with a VDJ recombination model fitted to out-of-frame rearrangements, and checked the results against IGoR. Hypergeometric tests were used in a later analysis to score TCR-TCR, TCR-HLA and TCR-CMV co-occurrence, with a repertoire-size bias correction applied to the TCR pairs. To estimate false discovery rates, a later analysis permuted the HLA or CMV assignments 20 times. In a later analysis, co-occurring TCRs were grouped with DBSCAN, and TCRdist sequence similarity was added when clustering was performed within HLA-allele-positive subsets. For co-occurrence clustering, repertoires with fewer than 30,000 or more than 120,000 public chains were excluded, along with 4 to 6 repertoires with anomalous nucleotide sharing. The clones in this table, taken by TCRdb from immuneACCESS, are in-frame only. Not every clone is retained; where verified, under half of the shortfall comes from an unresolved V gene, and the cause of the rest is unknown. The V and J calls and clone size come from that table; D and trimming were worked out from the DNA. This sample comprises about 200,000 clones, around 73% of them detected only once. The ten most abundant clones make up less than 3% of the sample.

The cohort comprised 710 or so healthy bone marrow donors. All cohort members were sampled while nominally healthy, although unrecorded immune exposures were likely present. The donor was CMV seronegative and was included in the group of about 350 seronegative cohort members. Each donor provided a peripheral blood sample, and peripheral blood mononuclear cells were used for TCR beta sequencing. The Qiagen DNeasy Blood Extraction Kit was used to extract genomic DNA from the blood cell samples. From its cysteine to its phenylalanine, the CDR3 spans 14 amino acids. The only DNA kept is the CDR3, 42 bases in frame from the first base. V is clipped by 1 base and J by 0 bases, and the sequence between their germline boundaries is 5 bases long. The germline V gene (reference sequence) provides CDR1 LNHNV and CDR2 YYDKDF.

Source material: PBMCs. The sequence was obtained from a woman aged 25 to 39 in good health and CMV-seronegative. The rearrangement combines TRBV15 with TRBJ2-3, with no reliable assignment of the D segment. The DNA is as follows: TGTGCCACCAGCAGAGGAGCCAGCACAGATACGCAGTATTTT. The resulting protein is CATSRGASTDTQYF.